This T cell receptor beta chain comes out of a study of blood T cell repertoires in COVID-19. The wider study: Sites across the United States, Italy and Spain contributed samples from acute and convalescent COVID-19. T cells, B-cell-depleted T cells, or PBMCs supplied cDNA or gDNA.

The CDR3 extends over 12 amino acids. Germline assignment: CDR1 SQVTM and CDR2 ANQGSEA. Under the authors' procedure: Amplification with reference gene primers provided the estimates of nucleated cell counts. The repertoire was sequenced with immunoSEQ multiplex PCR; TCRdb's copy has only in-frame clones and lacks some. V, J and clone size are taken as reported in that table, and D and trimming were inferred from the DNA itself. Of about 190,000 clones in the sample, roughly 80% were seen once. This receptor was taken from a human donor in a cohort sampled during active COVID-19. V and J are TRBV29-1 and TRBJ2-4, with D uncertain. The sample taken for sequencing was peripheral blood. The CDR3 DNA reads TGCATCCCACGGTTAGCCAAAAACATTCAGTACTTC. It translates to CIPRLAKNIQYF.